These T cell receptor beta chains were read from a single sample in a study of OX40 agonist ivuxolimab in advanced cancers. Here immunoSEQ multiplex PCR was the method, and the copy in TCRdb shows in-frame clones only, minus some. The sample yields roughly 73,000 clones, approximately 80% seen once. The sequencing used CD4+ or CD8+ T cells sorted from blood, collected in a trial of the OX40 agonist ivuxolimab. All receptors derive from an adult with an advanced solid tumor such as melanoma, head and neck, liver or kidney cancer. Each CDR3 is given without its conserved first and last residue. Each record gives: V gene, J gene, CDR3 protein.

TRBV2	TRBJ2-7	ASSRATVSYEQY
TRBV19	TRBJ2-3	ASSIAGTTDTQY
TRBV25-1	TRBJ1-6	ASRERGPLYSPLH
TRBV19	TRBJ2-5	ASTTGKVFQETQY
TRBV5-1	TRBJ1-4	ASSLSGGDEKLF
TRBV18	TRBJ2-1	ASSPPTSGGGEQF
TRBV9	TRBJ1-1	ASSVDFGFADTEAF
TRBV19	TRBJ2-7	ASSIRGSYYYEQY
TRBV9	TRBJ2-7	ASSLTRGAYEQY
TRBV30	TRBJ1-5	AWRKQGGNQPQH
TRBV28	TRBJ1-2	ASGGQGAGYGYT
TRBV29-1	TRBJ2-1	SVDSSGLYNEQF
TRBV28	TRBJ2-7	ASSFNRAHYEQY
TRBV5-6	TRBJ1-1	ASSVGQARTEAF
TRBV11-2	TRBJ1-1	ASSSIRGGTEAF
TRBV7-9	TRBJ2-3	ASSLMRGGDTQY